Following are 24 T cell receptor beta chains from one sample sequenced in a study of shared clonotypes between healthy human individuals. Here immunoSEQ multiplex PCR was the method, and the copy in TCRdb shows in-frame clones only, minus some. The sample comprises 1,500,000 or so clones, roughly 96% of which are singletons, and roughly 1.2% rests with the top ten. The sequenced sample was naive CD4+ T cells sorted from blood. As for subset: CD45RA+ positively selected. Receptors originate from a man under 40 in good health.

The chain employs TRBV11-1 and TRBJ1-5; D uncertain. CDR3 size: 13 residues. Germline V gives CDR1 SGHAT, CDR2 FQDESV (reference sequence). V lost 2 bases and J 0 bases, leaving 2 bases between the germline ends. CDR3 sequence: CASSLNSNQPQHF. Written as DNA, the CDR3 is TGTGCCAGCAGCTTAAATAGCAATCAGCCCCAGCATTTT. Filled out from reference TRBV11-1 and TRBJ1-5, the complete variable domain reads EAEVAQSPRYKITEKSQAVAFWCDPISGHATLYWYRQILGQGPELLVQFQDESVVDDSQLPKDRFSAERLKGVDSTLKIQPAELGDSAMYLCASSLNSNQPQHFGDGTRLSIL.

J is TRBJ1-5 and V is TRBV19; 7 nucleotides agree with TRBD1. V lost 5 bases to trimming and J lost 6 bases; unmatched junction nucleotides: 7. Germline V gives CDR1 LNHDA, CDR2 SQIVND (reference sequence). The CDR3 has 14 residues. CDR3: CASSVDRVGQPQHF. CDR3 coding DNA: TGTGCCAGTAGTGTCGACAGGGTTGGTCAGCCCCAGCATTTT.

The chain uses TRBV28 and TRBJ2-2; possibly TRBD1 or TRBD2 for D (6 bases each). Per the germline V gene, CDR1 is MDHEN and CDR2 is SYDVKM. V lost 2 bases and J 6 bases, leaving 16 bases between the germline ends. This CDR3 comprises 16 residues. As DNA, the CDR3 is TGTGCCAGCAGTTTACCCCTCCTAGGGGGGTCCGGGGAGCTGTTTTTT. Residues: CASSLPLLGGSGELFF.

With regard to this clone: At the DNA level, this CDR3 is encoded by other sequences in the same sample as well. This chain's CDR3 is CASSPRRYEQYF. CDR3 sequence (DNA): TGTGCCAGCTCACCACGCAGATACGAGCAGTACTTC. The chain employs TRBV18 and TRBJ2-7, with no clear D. The germline V gene encodes CDR1 KGHSH and CDR2 LQKENI. V shed 1 base and J shed 4 bases, with 5 bases lying between them. The CDR3 extends over 12 amino acids.

The V call is TRBV19, the J call TRBJ2-7, with D perhaps matching TRBD1 or TRBD2 (6 bases each). The CDR3 runs to 14 residues. CDR1 is LNHDA and CDR2 is SQIVND in the germline V gene (reference sequence). Trimming stripped 6 bases from V and 1 base from J, with 13 bases between. The CDR3 reads CASRVRGGSYEQYF. The CDR3 coding sequence is TGTGCCAGTAGGGTCCGAGGGGGGTCCTACGAGCAGTACTTC.

V and J are TRBV18 and TRBJ2-3, with D tentatively TRBD2 (5 bases). This CDR3 region has 16 residues. V was cut by 4 bases and J by 0 bases, with 14 bases left in between. CDR1 is KGHSH and CDR2 is LQKENI in the germline V gene. The CDR3 protein is CASSRTLGGSTDTQYF. The CDR3 region has the DNA TGTGCCAGCTCACGAACCCTAGGAGGAAGCACAGATACGCAGTATTTT.

V and J are TRBV19 and TRBJ2-3; no clear D gene. The germline V gene encodes CDR1 LNHDA and CDR2 SQIVND (reference sequence). V was pared by 3 bases and J by 0 bases, with 7 bases between. The CDR3 length is 14 residues. The CDR3 sequence: CASSMVPSTDTQYF. The CDR3 nucleotides are TGTGCCAGTAGTATGGTTCCTAGCACAGATACGCAGTATTTT.

Note on this clone: Other DNA sequences in the same sample also yield this CDR3. The chain uses TRBV5-1 and TRBJ2-7; maybe TRBD1 (5 bases). CDR3 length equals 15 residues. The germline gives CDR1 SGHRS, CDR2 YFSETQ. V lost 0 bases, J lost 2 bases, and 12 bases lay in between. CDR3 region: CASSLGQGGTYEQYF. The DNA for the CDR3 is TGCGCCAGCAGCTTGGGGCAGGGTGGCACCTACGAGCAGTACTTC.

The genes are TRBV10-3 and TRBJ1-1, with D perhaps matching TRBD1 (5 bases). This CDR3 region has 13 residues. V shed 1 base and J shed 10 bases, with 13 bases lying between them. The V gene's germline CDR1 is ENHRY and CDR2 SYGVKD. CDR3 residues: CAISEFFLTGAFF. Here the CDR3 DNA reads TGTGCCATCAGTGAGTTTTTCCTAACAGGAGCTTTCTTT.

The chain couples TRBV5-1 to TRBJ2-7; maybe TRBD2 (6 bases). CDR3 length equals 14 residues. Trimming took off 1 base at V and 5 bases at J, with 13 bases between the two ends. Germline V CDR1 and CDR2: SGHRS, YFSETQ. The DNA of the CDR3 is TGCGCCAGCAGCTTGATTAGCGGCGGACACGAGCAGTACTTC. Amino acid sequence: CASSLISGGHEQYF.

The count of this clone is one. This sample also contains other DNA sequences that code for the same CDR3. This chain joins TRBV5-1 and TRBJ2-2; 7 bases align to TRBD2. The trim removed 2 bases at V and 2 bases at J, leaving 3 bases unmatched. In germline, CDR1 is SGHRS, CDR2 YFSETQ. The CDR3 consists of 15 residues. The chain's CDR3 is CASSFRLANTGELFF. As DNA, the CDR3 is TGCGCCAGCAGCTTCAGACTAGCTAACACCGGGGAGCTGTTTTTT.

V is TRBV6-1 and J is TRBJ2-6; D gene ambiguous. From germline, CDR1 is MNHNS and CDR2 SASEGT. The ends were cut back, 4 bases at V and 0 bases at J, with 7 bases in the middle. The CDR3 loop spans 15 amino acids. For the CDR3, the DNA is TGTGCCAGCAGTGGGGTATTCTCTGGGGCCAACGTCCTGACTTTC. Protein product: CASSGVFSGANVLTF.

The rearrangement joins TRBV4-2 to TRBJ2-5; TRBD2 aligns across 13 bases. With V trimmed by 1 base and J by 2 bases, 4 bases remained unmatched. The CDR3 is 17 residues long. Germline CDR1 and CDR2: LGHNA and YNFKEQ. The CDR3 DNA is TGTGCCAGCAGCCAAGGACTAGCGGGAGGCATACAAGAGACCCAGTACTTC. Its translation: CASSQGLAGGIQETQYF.

The chain uses TRBV28 and TRBJ2-7, with 8 bases aligning to TRBD1. Germline V gene data show CDR1 as MDHEN and CDR2 as SYDVKM. V gave up 4 bases and J gave up 3 bases; unmatched junction bases: 11. The CDR3 spans 16 residues. The CDR3 is CASSSVDRVGIYEQYF. For the CDR3, the DNA is TGTGCCAGCAGTTCCGTGGACAGGGTAGGAATCTACGAGCAGTACTTC.

J is TRBJ1-1 and V is TRBV25-1, with TRBD1 matching over 7 bases. CDR1 is MGHDK and CDR2 is SYGVNS in the germline V gene. V lost 2 bases to trimming and J lost 3 bases; unmatched junction nucleotides: 9. The CDR3 is made up of 16 amino acids. CDR3 in amino acids: CASSEGRDSWYTEAFF. The CDR3 DNA follows: TGTGCCAGCAGTGAAGGAAGGGACAGTTGGTACACTGAAGCTTTCTTT.

The genes are TRBV9 and TRBJ2-2; D is undetermined. Germline-derived CDR1 and CDR2 are SGDLS and YYNGEE. This CDR3 comprises 13 residues. The V gene lost 0 bases and the J gene lost 7 bases, with 7 bases spanning the gap. The CDR3, as DNA: TGTGCCAGCAGCGTAGGCGGATTCGGGGAGCTGTTTTTT. Protein: CASSVGGFGELFF.

This clone appeared once. The same CDR3 also results from other DNA sequences found in this sample. J is TRBJ2-7 and V is TRBV28; D gene ambiguous. The V gene lost 5 bases and the J gene lost 0 bases, with 5 bases spanning the gap. Germline CDR1 reads MDHEN; CDR2 reads SYDVKM. CDR3 length: 12 amino acids. The CDR3 DNA follows: TGTGCCAGCAGTCCATACTCCTACGAGCAGTACTTC. It codes for CASSPYSYEQYF.

V usage is TRBV25-1 and J usage is TRBJ1-5; D is uncertain. The CDR3 contains 14 residues. V lost 3 bases, J lost 5 bases, and 11 bases lay in between. Germline V gives CDR1 MGHDK, CDR2 SYGVNS. The CDR3 is CASSESDSYQPQHF. As DNA, the CDR3 is TGTGCCAGCAGTGAGTCCGATTCGTATCAGCCCCAGCATTTT. Drawing the rest from reference TRBV25-1 and TRBJ1-5, the complete variable domain is EADIYQTPRYLVIGTGKKITLECSQTMGHDKMYWYQQDPGMELHLIHYSYGVNSTEKGDLSSESTVSRIRTEHFPLTLESARPSHTSQYLCASSESDSYQPQHFGDGTRLSIL.

This clone appeared a few times. The chain couples TRBV5-4 to TRBJ2-3; TRBD1 matches 7 bases. Per germline, CDR1 SGHNT and CDR2 YYREEE (reference sequence). J gave up 5 bases and V 0 bases, and 3 bases lay outside the gene matches. The CDR3 loop spans 14 amino acids. The CDR3 nucleotides are TGTGCCAGCAGCTTGGAAGGGGGCAAAGATACGCAGTATTTT. Its translation: CASSLEGGKDTQYF.

The chain uses TRBV29-1 and TRBJ2-1; maybe TRBD2 (6 bases). The V end lost 7 bases, the J end lost 0 bases, and 13 bases lay between the germline ends. Per germline, CDR1 SQVTM and CDR2 ANQGSEA. CDR3 length: 14 amino acids. The CDR3 DNA is TGCAGCGGGATAGCGGTTAGCTCCTACAATGAGCAGTTCTTC. It codes for CSGIAVSSYNEQFF.

The chain recombines TRBV2 with TRBJ2-7; D is perhaps TRBD2 (5 bases). The CDR3 length is 12 residues. With 8 bases removed from V and 1 base from J, the gap between germline ends came to 9 bases. CDR1 SNHLY and CDR2 FYNNEI come from the germline V gene. The CDR3 nucleotides read TGTGCCAGCCGGGAACAGTCCTACGAGCAGTACTTC. It is translated as CASREQSYEQYF. Full variable domain (missing parts from reference TRBV2 and TRBJ2-7): EPEVTQTPSHQVTQMGQEVILRCVPISNHLYFYWYRQILGQKVEFLVSFYNNEISEKSEIFDDQFSVERPDGSNFTLKIRSTKLEDSAMYFCASREQSYEQYFGPGTRLTVT.

In this sample, this clone turned up once. The chain recombines TRBV28 with TRBJ2-2, with TRBD1 as a possible D gene (6 bases). This CDR3 comprises 17 residues. V dropped 1 base and J dropped 0 bases, with 12 bases sitting between them. CDR1 is MDHEN and CDR2 is SYDVKM in the germline V gene. The CDR3 is CASSLSRGRANTGELFF. The CDR3, as DNA: TGTGCCAGCAGTTTATCTAGGGGGAGAGCGAACACCGGGGAGCTGTTTTTT.

The chain employs TRBV6-1 and TRBJ1-5; D unresolved. Germline V gives CDR1 MNHNS, CDR2 SASEGT. This CDR3 region has 16 residues. Trimming shortened V by 0 bases and J by 0 bases, and 9 bases separated the two germline ends. CDR3 nucleotides: TGTGCCAGCAGTGAAGCTCGTCGGCTTAGCAATCAGCCCCAGCATTTT. Translation: CASSEARRLSNQPQHF.

This chain uses TRBV7-9 with TRBJ1-1; D is undetermined. With 1 base removed from V and 0 bases from J, the gap between germline ends came to 6 bases. The CDR3 is 14 residues long. CDR1 is SEHNR and CDR2 is FQNEAQ in the germline V gene (reference sequence). CDR3 sequence (DNA): TGTGCCAGCAGCTTAGAGTGGGTGAACACTGAAGCTTTCTTT. Residues: CASSLEWVNTEAFF.